The 17 T cell receptor beta chains in this list originate from one sample, sequenced in a study of blood T cell repertoires in COVID-19. Measured with immunoSEQ multiplex PCR; TCRdb has only the in-frame clones, and not every one. The data contain over 200,000 clones, about 80% of them seen just once; the ten biggest clones take up approximately 3.2%. The sample was peripheral blood. These receptors were collected from an elderly woman with acute or convalescent COVID-19.

Turning to this clone: The junction and the germline gene differ at one end; a read error may be behind it. V and J are TRBV6-5 and TRBJ2-7; 9 positions agree with TRBD2. Germline values: CDR1 MNHEY, CDR2 SVGAGI. CDR3 length equals 14 residues. CDR3 residues: CATSSGSNKYEQYF. In DNA form, the CDR3 reads TGTGCCACCAGTAGCGGGAGCAATAAGTACGAGCAGTACTTC.

Ten or more counts support this clone. The chain couples TRBV9 to TRBJ2-2; D uncertain. CDR1 is SGDLS, CDR2 YYNGEE, per germline. Deletions cut 3 bases from V and 0 bases from J, with 6 bases between. This CDR3 is 14 amino acids long. CDR3 protein: CASSAQANTGELFF. The CDR3 nucleotides read TGTGCCAGCAGCGCACAAGCGAACACCGGGGAGCTGTTTTTT.

The genes are TRBV29-1 and TRBJ2-7; D remains unclear. The CDR3 is 13 amino acids. Germline V gives CDR1 SQVTM, CDR2 ANQGSEA. Trimming left V 4 bases short and J 2 bases short, with 12 bases between. The CDR3 sequence is CSVVLKTTYEQYF. The DNA of the CDR3 is TGCAGCGTTGTCTTAAAGACAACCTACGAGCAGTACTTC.

The genes are TRBV5-1 and TRBJ2-5; 7 bases match TRBD1. The germline V gene encodes CDR1 SGHRS and CDR2 YFSETQ. J was trimmed by 4 bases and V by 1 base; bases with no gene match: 4. This CDR3 has 14 amino acids. CDR3 sequence reads: CASSLLHRGETQYF. DNA of the CDR3: TGCGCCAGCAGCTTGCTGCACAGGGGAGAGACCCAGTACTTC.

The chain carries TRBV3-1 (or the pseudogene TRBV3-2) and TRBJ1-2; D call uncertain. The germline V and J ends were trimmed by 5 bases and 4 bases, with 14 bases remaining between them. This CDR3 is built from 14 residues. Germline V CDR1 and CDR2: LGHDT, YNNKEL (reference sequence). The CDR3 DNA reads TGTGCCAGCAGCGTGGGGAGACGGGGCTATGGCTACACCTTC. As protein: CASSVGRRGYGYTF.

The gene calls are TRBV13 and TRBJ1-5; 7 bases fit TRBD1. After removal of 5 bases from V and 5 bases from J, the junction contained 6 bases not matched to a gene. CDR1 PRHDT and CDR2 FYEKMQ come from the germline V gene (reference sequence). CDR3 length: 14 residues. The CDR3, as DNA: TGTGCCAGCAGCCTGAACAGGGGCGATCAGCCCCAGCATTTT. It yields the protein CASSLNRGDQPQHF.

The chain links TRBV5-1 to TRBJ2-1, with a possible D match to TRBD1 (7 bases). The V gene's germline CDR1 is SGHRS and CDR2 YFSETQ. V gave up 2 bases and J gave up 4 bases, with 13 bases separating them. This CDR3 spans 15 amino acids. The CDR3 bases are TGCGCCAGCAGCTTCACAGGGGACTCTTACAATGAGCAGTTCTTC. Translating it yields CASSFTGDSYNEQFF.

J is TRBJ2-5 and V is TRBV5-5; 7 nucleotides agree with TRBD1. The CDR3 contains 15 residues. Trimming at V came to 2 bases and at J to 5 bases, leaving 9 bases not matched to a gene. The germline CDR1 and CDR2 sequences are SGHKS and YYEKEE (reference sequence). CDR3 residues: CASSFSTGSGETQYF. The CDR3 coding sequence is TGTGCCAGCAGCTTTTCGACAGGGTCAGGGGAGACCCAGTACTTC.

This clone was counted only a few times. The chain couples TRBV19 to TRBJ2-1, with 8 bases aligning to TRBD2. Trimming removed 3 bases from V and 5 bases from J; junction bases left unmatched: 6. The CDR3 sequence is 15 residues long. The germline V gene encodes CDR1 LNHDA and CDR2 SQIVND (reference sequence). CDR3 nucleotide sequence: TGTGCCAGTAGTATTTGGCTAGCGGGCCACAATGAGCAGTTCTTC. Translating gives CASSIWLAGHNEQFF.

J is TRBJ1-1 and V is TRBV5-1, with D possibly TRBD1 on 6 matching bases. The germline V gene has CDR1 SGHRS and CDR2 YFSETQ. V was shortened by 4 bases and J by 2 bases, with 12 bases between the two germline ends. This CDR3 contains 14 residues. DNA for the CDR3: TGCGCCAGCAGCAACAGGGACGTCAACACTGAAGCTTTCTTT. The encoded protein is CASSNRDVNTEAFF.

The chain couples TRBV6-4 to TRBJ1-5; possibly TRBD1 for D (6 bases). This CDR3 region has 15 residues. Germline V gene data show CDR1 as MRHNA and CDR2 as SNTAGT. Deletions cut 6 bases from V and 6 bases from J, with 18 bases between. The CDR3 DNA is TGTGCCAGCAGACCCCGCGGGGGCGGGATTCAGCCCCAGCATTTT. It is translated as CASRPRGGGIQPQHF.

The chain is built from TRBV18 and TRBJ1-1; maybe TRBD1 (6 bases). There are 14 residues in the CDR3. In germline, CDR1 is KGHSH, CDR2 LQKENI. Trimming cost V 5 bases and J 4 bases, with 14 bases left between them. This CDR3 reads CASSSDPRGTEAFF. CDR3 nucleotides: TGTGCCAGCTCATCAGATCCCAGGGGCACTGAAGCTTTCTTT.

This sequence joins TRBV19 and TRBJ1-5, with D uncertain. Between the trimmed V and J ends, which lost 7 bases and 1 base, there was a span of 11 bases. Germline CDR1 reads LNHDA; CDR2 reads SQIVND (reference sequence). The CDR3 is 14 residues long. The CDR3 bases are TGTGCCAGTAAAGGCCCCAGGAGCAATCAGCCCCAGCATTTT. Its protein product is CASKGPRSNQPQHF.

This sequence joins TRBV4-1 and TRBJ1-1; D is ambiguous. This CDR3 contains 15 residues. Per the germline V gene, CDR1 is MGHRA and CDR2 is YSYEKL. V was shortened by 3 bases and J by 0 bases, with 11 bases between the two germline ends. The CDR3 loop reads CASSHPTRMNTEAFF. The DNA for the CDR3 is TGCGCCAGCAGCCACCCAACGAGGATGAACACTGAAGCTTTCTTT.

This chain connects TRBV19 to TRBJ2-2, with D uncertain. Germline loops: CDR1 LNHDA, CDR2 SQIVND (reference sequence). This CDR3 is built from 13 residues. V was pared by 7 bases and J by 5 bases, with 11 bases between. This CDR3 reads CASILFLTGELFF. The CDR3 DNA reads as TGTGCCAGTATTTTGTTCCTAACCGGGGAGCTGTTTTTT.

V usage is TRBV25-1 and J usage is TRBJ1-4; TRBD1 agrees at 7 bases. The CDR3 runs 15 residues. Germline V gene data show CDR1 as MGHDK and CDR2 as SYGVNS. Trimming cost V 4 bases and J 3 bases; bases outside gene matches: 5. The CDR3 sequence: CASSGFRGANEKLFF. CDR3 in DNA: TGTGCCAGCAGTGGGTTCAGGGGGGCTAATGAAAAACTGTTTTTT. Together with reference TRBV25-1 and TRBJ1-4, the CDR3 gives the full variable domain: EADIYQTPRYLVIGTGKKITLECSQTMGHDKMYWYQQDPGMELHLIHYSYGVNSTEKGDLSSESTVSRIRTEHFPLTLESARPSHTSQYLCASSGFRGANEKLFFGSGTQLSVL.

This chain links TRBV6-6 with TRBJ1-4, with D unclear. The V end was cut by 7 bases, the J end by 6 bases, with 18 bases between. CDR1 MNHNY and CDR2 SVGAGI come from the germline V gene (reference sequence). The CDR3 runs 15 residues. The CDR3 DNA reads TGTGCCAGCAATGGTGTCACCCTTGGAGATGAAAAACTGTTTTTT. This translates into CASNGVTLGDEKLFF.